This T cell receptor beta chain stems from a study of T cell responses to AZD1222 COVID-19 vaccine. Only in-frame clones appear in the TCRdb table, and some are missing; sequencing was by immunoSEQ multiplex PCR. The sample lists about 140,000 clones, approximately 93% occurring once. Study-wide results and caveats: Seropositivity was recorded at baseline in only a handful of AZD1222 recipients. Clonal diversity may have been underestimated, and the donors were mostly white British, with more females than males. Per reports, nearly half of all spike-specific TCRs target regions that are unmutated in variants.

Regarding this clone: Its cognate antigen is unknown.

Trimming at V came to 0 bases and at J to 1 base, leaving 7 bases not matched to a gene. The CDR3 sequence is 18 residues long. Germline-derived CDR1 and CDR2 are SGDLS and YYNGEE. The chain links TRBV9 to TRBJ1-1; 12 nucleotides agree with TRBD1. The source was peripheral blood, collected after recovery from COVID-19. The clonotype originates from an adult who had recovered from COVID-19. CDR3 DNA sequence: TGTGCCAGCAGCGTAGTTTCCGGGACAGGGGGCTGGAACACTGAAGCTTTCTTT. Its protein is CASSVVSGTGGWNTEAFF.